Listed here is a single TCR beta chain. This sample stems from a study of blood T cells in healthy people across ages. Primed by a sample-barcoded 5' primer and a J-beta primer mix, a second PCR proceeded for about 6 to 12 cycles. TCRdb processed the 5' RACE reads anew with MiXCR; each CDR3 protein has one entry. This sample has 1.5 million to 2 million distinct CDR3 sequences, with roughly 32% found just once. Sequencing was done on a sample of blood. This TCR derives from a woman under 40 in good health.

CDR3 bases: TGTGCCAGCAGCCACGAAGGGCCCCAAGAGACCCAGTACTTC. Encoded protein: CASSHEGPQETQYF. This chain links TRBV7-9 with TRBJ2-5, with D unresolved. The CDR3 runs to 14 residues. Trimming cost V 5 bases and J 1 base, with 11 bases left between them. The germline gives CDR1 SEHNR, CDR2 FQNEAQ (reference sequence). Complete variable domain (other parts from reference TRBV7-9 and TRBJ2-5): DTGVSQNPRHKITKRGQNVTFRCDPISEHNRLYWYRQTLGQGPEFLTYFQNEAQLEKSRLLSDRFSAERPKGSFSTLEIQRTEQGDSAMYLCASSHEGPQETQYFGPGTRLLVL.